Each of the 18 T cell receptor beta chains below was sequenced from the same sample in a study of cytomegalovirus exposure and HLA in healthy donors (dated by TCRdb to the late 2010s). The library was generated by the immunoSEQ multiplex PCR assay. For the multiplex PCR, a mixture combining 60 forward primers for TCR Vbeta segments and 13 reverse primers for TCR Jbeta segments was used. TCRdb took this table from immuneACCESS and kept in-frame rearrangements with V and J called. Such tables lack part of the clones; where checked against another copy, unresolved V genes explain under half of the gap, and the rest is unexplained. The sample data list about 200,000 clones, and approximately 79% of these were observed just once. The ten largest clones represent approximately 1.5% of the sample. Input material: PBMCs. The receptor source for this set is a man aged 45-60 years in good health and CMV-seronegative.

In regard to this clone: Other nucleotide sequences in the sample specify the same CDR3. V usage is TRBV28 and J usage is TRBJ2-5, with D possibly TRBD2 on 6 matching bases. Per the germline V gene, CDR1 is MDHEN and CDR2 is SYDVKM. The CDR3 runs 13 residues. V gave up 3 bases and J gave up 5 bases, with 10 bases separating them. In nucleotides, the CDR3 is TGTGCCAGCAGTTTGGCGGGACGGGAGACCCAGTACTTC. Translating gives CASSLAGRETQYF.

The chain combines TRBV5-8 with TRBJ1-2; 10 bases map to TRBD1. V trimming: 3 bases; J trimming: 8 bases; junction bases outside the gene matches: 7. The CDR3 is 14 residues long. CDR1 and CDR2 from the germline V gene are SGHTS and YDEGEE. In DNA, the CDR3 is TGTGCCAGCAGCTCCCGGACAGGGGGTTACGGCTACACCTTC. Translation: CASSSRTGGYGYTF.

This sequence joins TRBV6-6 and TRBJ2-6; 7 nucleotides line up with TRBD1. Trimming at V came to 2 bases and at J to 4 bases, leaving 5 bases not matched to a gene. Germline assignment: CDR1 MNHNY and CDR2 SVGAGI (reference sequence). The CDR3 consists of 16 residues. The CDR3 is CASSYGTDIGANVLTF. CDR3 bases: TGTGCCAGCAGTTACGGGACAGATATAGGGGCCAACGTCCTGACTTTC.

The rearrangement joins TRBV5-5 to TRBJ1-1; TRBD1 matches at 8 bases. Trimming cost V 4 bases and J 10 bases; bases outside gene matches: 6. The CDR3 consists of 12 residues. The V gene's germline CDR1 is SGHKS and CDR2 YYEKEE (reference sequence). DNA of the CDR3: TGTGCCAGCAGCCCGACAGGGGTCGTAGCTTTCTTT. Translation gives CASSPTGVVAFF.

This rearrangement joins TRBV7-6 to TRBJ1-1, with D maybe TRBD1 (6 bases). V lost 0 bases and J 4 bases, leaving 9 bases between the germline ends. Germline V lookup: CDR1 SGHVS, CDR2 FNYEAQ. The length of the CDR3 is 14 residues. CDR3 residues: CASSLAEGGTEAFF. The DNA of the CDR3 is TGTGCCAGCAGCTTAGCGGAAGGGGGCACTGAAGCTTTCTTT. Drawing the rest from reference TRBV7-6 and TRBJ1-1, the complete variable domain is GAGVSQSPRYKVTKRGQDVALRCDPISGHVSLYWYRQALGQGPEFLTYFNYEAQQDKSGLPNDRFSAERPEGSISTLTIQRTEQRDSAMYRCASSLAEGGTEAFFGQGTRLTVV.

The chain recombines TRBV6-6 with TRBJ2-7; D remains unclear. Germline V lookup: CDR1 MNHNY, CDR2 SVGAGI (reference sequence). Trimming stripped 10 bases from V and 2 bases from J, with 12 bases between. CDR3 length: 12 amino acids. The DNA for the CDR3 is TGTGCCATCCAACGAGACACCTACGAGCAGTACTTC. Protein product: CAIQRDTYEQYF.

The CDR3 DNA follows: TGCGCCAGCAGCCAAGATTTTGGGGCGACAGGGGAAGAGACCCAGTACTTC. Translated, it gives CASSQDFGATGEETQYF. This chain connects TRBV4-1 to TRBJ2-5; 8 nucleotides agree with TRBD1. Germline V gene lookup returns CDR1 MGHRA and CDR2 YSYEKL. The V gene end was trimmed by 0 bases and the J gene end by 3 bases; junction bases not matched to a gene: 9. The CDR3 sequence is 17 residues long.

This chain links TRBV9 with TRBJ2-1; D is unresolved. Germline CDR1 and CDR2: SGDLS and YYNGEE. The CDR3 has 11 amino acids. Trimming stripped 4 bases from V and 10 bases from J, with 9 bases between. The CDR3 nucleotides are TGTGCCAGCAGCCCCGCCGGGGAGCAGTTCTTC. The encoded protein is CASSPAGEQFF.

The chain couples TRBV5-1 to TRBJ2-1; 9 bases fit TRBD1. V shed 4 bases, J shed 5 bases, and the junction held 7 bases outside the gene matches. This CDR3 is built from 15 residues. Germline CDR1 and CDR2: SGHRS and YFSETQ. The CDR3, as DNA: TGCGCCAGCAGCCTTCCGGGACAGGGAAACAATGAGCAGTTCTTC. Translating it yields CASSLPGQGNNEQFF.

This clone occurred once. The rearrangement links TRBV5-8 to TRBJ2-7; possible D gene TRBD2, 5 bases. Germline assignment: CDR1 SGHTS and CDR2 YDEGEE. The CDR3 covers 17 residues. V lost 5 bases to trimming and J lost 1 base, with 22 bases between them. The CDR3 nucleotides are TGTGCCAGCAGTTACCAGGCGGAGGTGGACTGGTCCTACGAGCAGTACTTC. It codes for CASSYQAEVDWSYEQYF.

The chain has TRBV5-1 and TRBJ2-7; D call uncertain. CDR3 size: 13 residues. Trimming removed 0 bases from V and 5 bases from J, with 9 bases in between. Germline CDR1 SGHRS, CDR2 YFSETQ. The CDR3 sequence is CASSLVLSDEQYF. CDR3 nucleotides: TGCGCCAGCAGCTTGGTACTTTCGGACGAGCAGTACTTC.

This rearrangement joins TRBV28 to TRBJ2-1; D call uncertain. The CDR3 is 16 residues long. From germline, CDR1 is MDHEN and CDR2 SYDVKM. V was cut by 6 bases and J by 9 bases, with 24 bases left in between. CDR3 nucleotides: TGTGCCAGCAGGTTTCAATCCCAAAGAGCCCGGGTTGAGCAGTTCTTC. Its translation is CASRFQSQRARVEQFF.

CDR3 protein: CASSLGGRGGYTF. DNA of the CDR3: TGTGCCAGCAGCTTAGGGGGAAGGGGTGGCTACACCTTC. The genes are TRBV11-2 and TRBJ1-2, with D maybe TRBD1 (5 bases). The CDR3 is made up of 13 amino acids. The V end was cut by 1 base, the J end by 7 bases, with 10 bases between. Germline V gene data show CDR1 as SGHAT and CDR2 as FQNNGV. Drawing the rest from reference TRBV11-2 and TRBJ1-2, the complete variable domain is EAGVAQSPRYKIIEKRQSVAFWCNPISGHATLYWYQQILGQGPKLLIQFQNNGVVDDSQLPKDRFSAERLKGVDSTLKIQPAKLEDSAVYLCASSLGGRGGYTFGSGTRLTVV.

The chain links TRBV5-5 to TRBJ2-5; possibly TRBD1 for D (5 bases). The germline V gene has CDR1 SGHKS and CDR2 YYEKEE (reference sequence). The CDR3 is 15 amino acids. V was cut by 4 bases and J by 0 bases, with 13 bases left in between. The CDR3 reads CASSLFLGDQETQYF. The CDR3 nucleotides are TGTGCCAGCAGCCTATTCTTAGGGGACCAAGAGACCCAGTACTTC.

This chain connects TRBV7-3 to TRBJ2-2; 11 bases are shared with TRBD2. Per germline, CDR1 SGHTA and CDR2 FQGTGA. The CDR3 runs 15 residues. Trimming removed 5 bases from V and 6 bases from J; junction bases left unmatched: 5. CDR3 sequence (DNA): TGTGCCAGCAGCGCACTAGCGGGAGTGGCCGGGGAGCTGTTTTTT. Protein sequence: CASSALAGVAGELFF. Variable domain in full (rest from reference TRBV7-3 and TRBJ2-2): GAGVSQTPSNKVTEKGKYVELRCDPISGHTALYWYRQSLGQGPEFLIYFQGTGAADDSGLPNDRFFAVRPEGSVSTLKIQRTERGDSAVYLCASSALAGVAGELFFGEGSRLTVL.

This clone was recorded once. The V and J genes are TRBV15 and TRBJ1-1; 7 positions agree with TRBD1. J lost 7 bases, V lost 4 bases, and 6 bases had no gene match. The V gene's germline CDR1 is LNHNV and CDR2 YYDKDF (reference sequence). The CDR3 consists of 13 residues. CDR3 residues: CATSTGQKGEAFF. CDR3 DNA sequence: TGTGCCACCAGCACGGGACAGAAAGGTGAAGCTTTCTTT.

The genes are TRBV28 and TRBJ2-7; tentative D call: TRBD2 (6 bases). CDR1 MDHEN and CDR2 SYDVKM come from the germline V gene. Trimming removed 8 bases at V and 6 bases at J, with 14 bases between. This CDR3 has 12 residues. The CDR3, as DNA: TGTGCCAGCCACACTAGCTCCCGCGAGCAGTACTTC. It codes for CASHTSSREQYF. Full variable domain (remainder filled in from reference TRBV28 and TRBJ2-7): DVKVTQSSRYLVKRTGEKVFLECVQDMDHENMFWYRQDPGLGLRLIYFSYDVKMKEKGDIPEGYSVSREKKERFSLILESASTNQTSMYLCASHTSSREQYFGPGTRLTVT.

This chain links TRBV28 with TRBJ2-2, with D possibly matching TRBD1 (5 bases). Trimming pared 1 base from V and 0 bases from J, leaving 12 bases between. There are 17 residues in the CDR3. Germline lookup yields CDR1 MDHEN and CDR2 SYDVKM. The chain's CDR3 is CASSLYPTTANTGELFF. The CDR3 DNA reads as TGTGCCAGCAGTTTATACCCCACGACAGCGAACACCGGGGAGCTGTTTTTT.